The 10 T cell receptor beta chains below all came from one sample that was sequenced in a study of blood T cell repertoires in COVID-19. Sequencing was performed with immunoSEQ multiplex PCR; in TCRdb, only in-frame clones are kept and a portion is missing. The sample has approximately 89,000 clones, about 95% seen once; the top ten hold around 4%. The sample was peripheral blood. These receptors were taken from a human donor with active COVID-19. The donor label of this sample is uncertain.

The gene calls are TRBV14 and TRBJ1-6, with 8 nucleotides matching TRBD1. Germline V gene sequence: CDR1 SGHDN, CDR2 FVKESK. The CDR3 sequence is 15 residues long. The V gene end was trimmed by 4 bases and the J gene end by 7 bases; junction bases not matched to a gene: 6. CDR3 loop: CASSPGQGLNSPLHF. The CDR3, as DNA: TGTGCCAGCAGCCCCGGACAGGGACTGAATTCACCCCTCCACTTT.

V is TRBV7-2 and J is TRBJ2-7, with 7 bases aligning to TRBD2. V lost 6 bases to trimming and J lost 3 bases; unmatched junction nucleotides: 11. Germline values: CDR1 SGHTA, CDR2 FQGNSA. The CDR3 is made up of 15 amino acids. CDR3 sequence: CASRLDPRGVYEQYF. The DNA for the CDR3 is TGTGCCAGCAGACTTGATCCTCGGGGGGTCTACGAGCAGTACTTC.

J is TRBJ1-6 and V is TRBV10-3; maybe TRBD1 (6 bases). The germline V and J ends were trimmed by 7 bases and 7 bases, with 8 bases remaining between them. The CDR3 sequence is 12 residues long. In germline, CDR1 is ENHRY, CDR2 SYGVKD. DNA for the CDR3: TGTGCCATCAATAGGGGGAATTCACCCCTCCACTTT. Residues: CAINRGNSPLHF.

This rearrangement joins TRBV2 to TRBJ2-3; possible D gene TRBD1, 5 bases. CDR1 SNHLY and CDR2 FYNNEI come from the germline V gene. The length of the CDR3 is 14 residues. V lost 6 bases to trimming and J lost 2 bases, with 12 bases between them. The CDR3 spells CASRGQPITDTQYF. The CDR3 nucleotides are TGTGCCAGCAGAGGACAACCCATCACAGATACGCAGTATTTT.

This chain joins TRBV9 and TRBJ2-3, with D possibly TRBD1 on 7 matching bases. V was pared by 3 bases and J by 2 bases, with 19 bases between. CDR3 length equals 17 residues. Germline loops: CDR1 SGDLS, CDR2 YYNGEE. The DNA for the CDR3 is TGTGCCAGCAGCGGAGGGGGCGGTAGCGGCTACACAGATACGCAGTATTTT. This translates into CASSGGGGSGYTDTQYF.

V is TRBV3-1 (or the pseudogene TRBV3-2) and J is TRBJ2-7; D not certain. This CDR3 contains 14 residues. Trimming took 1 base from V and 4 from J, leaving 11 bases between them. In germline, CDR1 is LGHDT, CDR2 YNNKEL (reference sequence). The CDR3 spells CASSQGPYSYEQYF. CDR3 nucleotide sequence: TGTGCCAGCAGCCAAGGGCCATACAGTTACGAGCAGTACTTC.

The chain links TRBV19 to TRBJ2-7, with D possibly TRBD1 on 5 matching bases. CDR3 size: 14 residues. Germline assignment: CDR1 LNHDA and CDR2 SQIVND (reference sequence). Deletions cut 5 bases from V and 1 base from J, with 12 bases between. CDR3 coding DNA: TGTGCCAGTAGTCAGGCAAGGGGATCCTACGAGCAGTACTTC. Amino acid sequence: CASSQARGSYEQYF.

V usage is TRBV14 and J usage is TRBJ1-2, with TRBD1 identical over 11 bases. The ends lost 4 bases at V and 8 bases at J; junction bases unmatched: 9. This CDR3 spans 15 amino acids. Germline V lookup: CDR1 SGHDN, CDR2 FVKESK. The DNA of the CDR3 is TGTGCCAGCAGCCCGGCCGGGACAGGGGGGCGCGGCTACACCTTC. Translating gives CASSPAGTGGRGYTF.

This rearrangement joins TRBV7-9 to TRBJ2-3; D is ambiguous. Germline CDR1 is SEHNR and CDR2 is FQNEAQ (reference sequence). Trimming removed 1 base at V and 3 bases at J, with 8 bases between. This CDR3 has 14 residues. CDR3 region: CASSLGSGTDTQYF. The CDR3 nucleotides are TGTGCCAGCAGCTTAGGGTCAGGAACAGATACGCAGTATTTT.

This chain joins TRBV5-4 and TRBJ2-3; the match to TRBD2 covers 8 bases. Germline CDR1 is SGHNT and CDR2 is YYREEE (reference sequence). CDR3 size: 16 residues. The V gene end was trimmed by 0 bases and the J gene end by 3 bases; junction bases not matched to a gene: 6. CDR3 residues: CASSLVLGGATDTQYF. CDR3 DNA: TGTGCCAGCAGCTTGGTGCTCGGGGGGGCTACAGATACGCAGTATTTT.